Each of the 9 T cell receptor beta chains below was sequenced from the same sample in a study of T cell repertoires in aging, cancer and after chemotherapy. Peripheral blood genomic DNA, not sorted cells or RNA, was the template. A mixed TRB-A/B primer pool amplified rearranged TRB by multiplex touch-down PCR. TCRdb itself ran the multiplex PCR reads through MiXCR, one entry per CDR3 protein. This sample has roughly 2,900 distinct CDR3 sequences, with approximately 35% found just once. Material: blood. The receptors were gathered from a human donor in good health.

This clonotype occurred a few times. This chain uses TRBV5-5 with TRBJ2-1; tentatively, D is TRBD2 (6 bases). CDR3 size: 15 residues. V was pared by 4 bases and J by 2 bases, with 13 bases between. Germline CDR1 SGHKS, CDR2 YYEKEE (reference sequence). DNA for the CDR3: TGTGCCAGCAGCGAAACACGGGAGACCTACAATGAGCAGTTCTTC. Translation gives CASSETRETYNEQFF.

The chain employs TRBV12-3 or TRBV12-4 and TRBJ2-2, with D possibly being TRBD1 (6 bases). The CDR3 extends over 15 amino acids. V lost 5 bases to trimming and J lost 0 bases, with 10 bases between them. The DNA for the CDR3 is TGTGCCAGCAGTACAGGGCCAGCGAACACCGGGGAGCTGTTTTTT. This gives the protein CASSTGPANTGELFF.

J is TRBJ2-1 and V is TRBV7-2; D is unresolved. Germline loops: CDR1 SGHTA, CDR2 FQGNSA. This CDR3 spans 13 amino acids. The V end was cut by 5 bases, the J end by 11 bases, with 16 bases between. The CDR3 is CASSGIRNGQQFF. CDR3 nucleotides: TGTGCCAGCAGCGGTATCCGTAATGGACAGCAGTTCTTC.

The chain links TRBV5-4 to TRBJ1-1; possible D gene TRBD1, 5 bases. The CDR3 has 15 amino acids. Germline V gene data show CDR1 as SGHNT and CDR2 as YYREEE (reference sequence). The germline V and J ends were trimmed by 0 bases and 4 bases, with 13 bases remaining between them. The CDR3 DNA follows: TGTGCCAGCAGCTTGGACGCAGGGAGGTTCACTGAAGCTTTCTTT. It specifies CASSLDAGRFTEAFF. The full variable domain, its missing parts supplied by reference TRBV5-4 and TRBJ1-1, is ETGVTQSPTHLIKTRGQQVTLRCSSQSGHNTVSWYQQALGQGPQFIFQYYREEENGRGNFPPRFSGLQFPNYSSELNVNALELDDSALYLCASSLDAGRFTEAFFGQGTRLTVV.

Only a few counts were recorded for this clonotype. The CDR3 spells CASSDPSGGAINEQFF. The DNA for the CDR3 is TGTGCCAGCTCAGACCCCAGCGGGGGGGCCATAAATGAGCAGTTCTTC. The V gene is TRBV18, the J gene TRBJ2-1; 10 positions agree with TRBD2. This CDR3 has 16 amino acids. V lost 5 bases to trimming and J lost 7 bases; unmatched junction nucleotides: 11. Looked up from germline, CDR1 is KGHSH and CDR2 is LQKENI.

Only a few counts were recorded for this clonotype. V usage is TRBV18 and J usage is TRBJ1-5; D remains unclear. Germline CDR1 reads KGHSH; CDR2 reads LQKENI. Trimming took 4 bases from V and 7 from J, leaving 17 bases between them. The CDR3 length is 15 residues. The chain's CDR3 is CASSRSGPPEQPQHF. The CDR3 nucleotides are TGTGCCAGCTCACGCTCCGGGCCACCTGAGCAGCCCCAGCATTTT.

This chain connects TRBV6-6 to TRBJ2-3, with D uncertain. From germline, CDR1 is MNHNY and CDR2 SVGAGI (reference sequence). This CDR3 region has 14 residues. V was shortened by 5 bases and J by 6 bases, with 15 bases between the two germline ends. CDR3 in DNA: TGTGCCAGCAGTCCCCGTCAGGAACCGGATACGCAGTATTTT. This encodes CASSPRQEPDTQYF.

The rearrangement links TRBV12-3 or TRBV12-4 to TRBJ2-5; D is uncertain. The CDR3 spans 11 residues. The germline V and J ends were trimmed by 2 bases and 5 bases, with 3 bases remaining between them. The CDR3 region has the DNA TGTGCCAGCAGTTTAAAGGAGACCCAGTACTTC. Protein product: CASSLKETQYF.

The chain has TRBV30 and TRBJ2-7, with D tentatively TRBD2 (7 bases). In germline, CDR1 is GTSNPN, CDR2 SVGIG (reference sequence). The length of the CDR3 is 14 residues. The germline V and J ends were trimmed by 0 bases and 2 bases, with 11 bases remaining between them. The CDR3 protein is CAWSVAGATYEQYF. In DNA, the CDR3 is TGTGCCTGGAGTGTTGCGGGGGCGACCTACGAGCAGTACTTC.